Detailed here is one T cell receptor (beta chain). The V and J ends lost 2 bases and 2 bases, in that order; junction bases with no gene match: 3. Per the germline V gene, CDR1 is ENHRY and CDR2 is SYGVKD. The CDR3 covers 15 residues. The data are from a study of blood T cell repertoires in COVID-19. Ages ranged from about 18 to 89 years, with residence in approximately 23 US areas. Assignment of participants to cohorts was predicated upon participant-reported clinical history. Only in-frame clones appear in the TCRdb table, and some are missing; sequencing was by immunoSEQ multiplex PCR. The sample has some 490,000 clones, 70% to 90% seen once.

The origin of this receptor is a woman aged 60 to 75 who had recovered from COVID-19. The chain has TRBV10-3 and TRBJ2-1, with 7 bases identical to TRBD1. Sequenced: PBMCs or T cells enriched from blood (not recorded which). The CDR3 DNA sequence: TGTGCCATCAGTGAGGCAGGGGGAGCCTACAATGAGCAGTTCTTC. It codes for CAISEAGGAYNEQFF.